The 23 T cell receptor beta chains below all came from one sample that was sequenced in a study of cytomegalovirus exposure and HLA in healthy donors. Both 60 Vbeta primers and 13 Jbeta primers went into the PCR. The assay was immunoSEQ multiplex PCR, and TCRdb's table has in-frame clones only and misses some. The table lists 110,000 or so clones, over 65% of them singletons. The sample consisted of PBMCs. These receptors were obtained from a woman aged 40 to 50 in good health and CMV-seropositive.

CDR3 nucleotide sequence: TGTGCCTGGACGGGCACCGGGGAGCTGTTTTTT. It encodes CAWTGTGELFF. The genes are TRBV30 and TRBJ2-2; no reliable D call. Deletions cut 4 bases from V and 4 bases from J, with 4 bases between. The CDR3 consists of 11 residues. Looked up from germline, CDR1 is GTSNPN and CDR2 is SVGIG (reference sequence).

V and J are TRBV7-9 and TRBJ1-1; D remains unclear. Germline V gives CDR1 SEHNR, CDR2 FQNEAQ (reference sequence). Trimming took 3 bases from V and 7 from J, leaving 12 bases between them. The CDR3 spans 13 residues. The CDR3 spells CASSFYKGGEAFF. CDR3 nucleotide sequence: TGTGCCAGCAGCTTTTATAAAGGAGGTGAAGCTTTCTTT.

The chain has TRBV30 and TRBJ2-1; TRBD2 agrees at 8 bases. The V gene's germline CDR1 is GTSNPN and CDR2 SVGIG (reference sequence). The CDR3 is 16 residues long. Unmatched junction bases numbered 18, after V lost 4 bases and J lost 10 bases. The CDR3 sequence: CAWTLQPAGAGGEQFF. In DNA form, the CDR3 reads TGTGCCTGGACCCTCCAGCCAGCGGGAGCCGGGGGGGAGCAGTTCTTC.

This rearrangement joins TRBV7-6 to TRBJ2-1; 9 bases agree with TRBD2. The CDR3 consists of 15 residues. The junction had 8 bases not matched to a gene; V was cut back by 6 bases and J by 5 bases. Germline CDR1 is SGHVS and CDR2 is FNYEAQ. The CDR3 nucleotides are TGTGCCAGCAGTCCGGCGGGGGGGCTACACAATGAGCAGTTCTTC. Translating it yields CASSPAGGLHNEQFF.

The chain couples TRBV7-9 to TRBJ1-1; possibly TRBD1 for D (5 bases). The V gene lost 6 bases and the J gene lost 4 bases, with 12 bases spanning the gap. CDR3 size: 13 residues. Germline V gene lookup returns CDR1 SEHNR and CDR2 FQNEAQ (reference sequence). CDR3: CASRQGEVTEAFF. The CDR3 nucleotides read TGTGCCAGCAGACAAGGGGAGGTCACTGAAGCTTTCTTT. Looking up the rest from reference TRBV7-9 and TRBJ1-1 gives the full variable domain: DTGVSQNPRHKITKRGQNVTFRCDPISEHNRLYWYRQTLGQGPEFLTYFQNEAQLEKSRLLSDRFSAERPKGSFSTLEIQRTEQGDSAMYLCASRQGEVTEAFFGQGTRLTVV.

The chain joins TRBV21-1 to TRBJ2-1; no check of the table's D call, TRBD2, against the DNA was made. TRBV21-1 is given as a pseudogene. This CDR3 comprises 16 residues. CDR3 nucleotides: TGTGCCAGCAGCAAAAGAGGAGGGTCATCCTACAATGAGCAGTTCTTC. As protein: CASSKRGGSSYNEQFF.

This clone was observed a handful of times. The chain uses TRBV25-1 and TRBJ1-1, with TRBD1 matching 8 bases. Losses at the gene ends were 3 bases for V and 4 bases for J; bases not matched to a gene: 7. In germline, CDR1 is MGHDK, CDR2 SYGVNS. The CDR3 is 15 residues long. The chain's CDR3 is CASSDDRGWGTEAFF. In DNA, the CDR3 is TGTGCCAGCAGTGACGACAGGGGTTGGGGCACTGAAGCTTTCTTT.

CDR3 sequence: CASRPGQGNYEQFF. DNA of the CDR3: TGTGCCAGCAGGCCCGGACAGGGAAATTATGAGCAGTTCTTC. The rearrangement uses TRBV6-6 and TRBJ2-1; 8 nucleotides agree with TRBD1. The CDR3 has 14 residues. With 6 bases clipped from V and 8 bases from J, the junction kept 9 bases outside the gene matches. CDR1 and CDR2 (germline): MNHNY, SVGAGI (reference sequence).

V is TRBV6-5 and J is TRBJ1-2; D possibly corresponds to TRBD1 (6 bases). V lost 7 bases to trimming and J lost 0 bases, with 15 bases between them. The CDR3 is 15 residues long. In germline, CDR1 is MNHEY, CDR2 SVGAGI. In DNA form, the CDR3 reads TGTGCCAGCACGAGGGGCGGGGGCCCTAACTATGGCTACACCTTC. This encodes CASTRGGGPNYGYTF.

CDR3: CASSLGRGGVLNTQYF. CDR3 in DNA: TGCGCCAGCAGCTTGGGCCGGGGAGGGGTATTGAATACGCAGTATTTT. The V gene is TRBV5-1, the J gene TRBJ2-3, with 7 bases identical to TRBD2. The CDR3 contains 16 residues. The V segment lost 0 bases and the J segment 7 bases; nucleotides outside the gene matches: 11. In germline, CDR1 is SGHRS, CDR2 YFSETQ.

As DNA, the CDR3 is TGCGCCAGCAGCGACGACAGGGGTAACACTGAAGCTTTCTTT. Translation: CASSDDRGNTEAFF. The chain couples TRBV5-1 to TRBJ1-1; 8 bases are shared with TRBD1. The CDR3 is made up of 14 amino acids. Trimming cost V 4 bases and J 2 bases; bases outside gene matches: 4. In germline, CDR1 is SGHRS, CDR2 YFSETQ.

The chain joins TRBV2 to TRBJ2-1, with D possibly matching TRBD1 (5 bases). The CDR3 is made up of 15 amino acids. Germline V gene lookup returns CDR1 SNHLY and CDR2 FYNNEI. Trimming took off 3 bases at V and 3 bases at J, with 12 bases between the two ends. The DNA of the CDR3 is TGTGCCAGCAGTGATCTTAGAAGGGGCTACAATGAGCAGTTCTTC. Protein product: CASSDLRRGYNEQFF.

This chain uses TRBV5-1 with TRBJ2-5; tentatively, D is TRBD2 (5 bases). The better agreement between TRBJ2-7 and the DNA end casts doubt on the J call. Germline V gives CDR1 SGHRS, CDR2 YFSETQ. The CDR3 spans 13 residues. The chain's CDR3 is CASSFAGTYEQYF. CDR3 coding DNA: TGCGCCAGCAGCTTTGCGGGTACCTACGAGCAGTACTTC.

This sequence joins TRBV5-8 and TRBJ1-5, with TRBD1 matching 7 bases. Trimming cost V 4 bases and J 2 bases; bases outside gene matches: 9. Germline V gene data show CDR1 as SGHTS and CDR2 as YDEGEE. The CDR3 totals 16 residues. CDR3 residues: CASSMLGGSGNQPQHF. As DNA, the CDR3 is TGTGCCAGCAGCATGCTAGGGGGCAGCGGCAATCAGCCCCAGCATTTT.

The V gene is TRBV5-6, the J gene TRBJ1-3; D remains ambiguous. With 0 bases removed from V and 2 bases from J, the gap between germline ends came to 12 bases. Germline V gene sequence: CDR1 SGHDT, CDR2 YYEEEE. The CDR3 has 16 amino acids. CDR3 coding DNA: TGTGCCAGCAGCTTGGGTGGCAGGCCTACTGGAAACACCATATATTTT. Its translation is CASSLGGRPTGNTIYF.

This clone has just a few counts. This sequence joins TRBV4-3 and TRBJ1-2; the D gene is possibly TRBD1 (5 bases). The V end was cut by 0 bases, the J end by 5 bases, with 7 bases between. The CDR3 length is 13 residues. CDR1 and CDR2 from the germline V gene are LGHNA and YSLEER. For the CDR3, the DNA is TGCGCCAGCAGCCAAGAGGCAGGGTATGGCTACACCTTC. This sequence encodes CASSQEAGYGYTF.

This chain links TRBV5-1 with TRBJ1-6; D gene ambiguous. Germline CDR1 reads SGHRS; CDR2 reads YFSETQ. V lost 0 bases to trimming and J lost 0 bases, with 7 bases between them. The CDR3 spans 16 residues. The CDR3 bases are TGCGCCAGCAGCTTGGAAGGGAGCTCCTATAATTCACCCCTCCACTTT. It translates to CASSLEGSSYNSPLHF.

The V and J genes are TRBV5-1 and TRBJ2-3; 9 bases line up with TRBD1. This CDR3 comprises 14 residues. J gave up 9 bases and V 4 bases, and 9 bases lay outside the gene matches. From germline, CDR1 is SGHRS and CDR2 YFSETQ. The CDR3, as DNA: TGCGCCAGCAGCCCGGGGACAGGGCCCGAAACGCAGTATTTT. Its translation: CASSPGTGPETQYF.

The chain combines TRBV7-6 with TRBJ2-5; perhaps TRBD2 as D (5 bases). The ends were cut back, 3 bases at V and 5 bases at J, with 16 bases in the middle. The CDR3 is 15 residues long. CDR1 SGHVS and CDR2 FNYEAQ come from the germline V gene. Here the CDR3 reads CASSLDRAAGETQYF. Written as DNA, the CDR3 is TGTGCCAGCAGCTTGGACCGGGCCGCGGGTGAGACCCAGTACTTC. Looking up the rest from reference TRBV7-6 and TRBJ2-5 gives the full variable domain: GAGVSQSPRYKVTKRGQDVALRCDPISGHVSLYWYRQALGQGPEFLTYFNYEAQQDKSGLPNDRFSAERPEGSISTLTIQRTEQRDSAMYRCASSLDRAAGETQYFGPGTRLLVL.

The V and J genes are TRBV19 and TRBJ2-2; TRBD2 agrees at 9 bases. CDR3 length equals 17 residues. Per germline, CDR1 LNHDA and CDR2 SQIVND (reference sequence). Trimming at V came to 0 bases and at J to 2 bases, leaving 4 bases not matched to a gene. Here the CDR3 reads CASSIDRTSANTGELFF. CDR3 bases: TGTGCCAGTAGTATAGACAGGACTAGCGCTAACACCGGGGAGCTGTTTTTT.

The chain joins TRBV30 to TRBJ1-6; tentatively, D is TRBD1 (5 bases). The CDR3 loop spans 18 amino acids. Germline CDR1 reads GTSNPN; CDR2 reads SVGIG (reference sequence). Trimming pared 7 bases from V and 7 bases from J, leaving 29 bases between. The CDR3 protein is CAFTPGLSRAPWNSPLHF. The CDR3 coding sequence is TGTGCCTTCACCCCGGGACTTTCCCGCGCCCCGTGGAATTCACCCCTCCACTTT.

In this sample, this clone is medium-sized (0.01 to 0.1%). The chain links TRBV2 to TRBJ2-3; tentatively, D is TRBD1 (5 bases). The CDR3 has 13 amino acids. Deletions cut 10 bases from V and 2 bases from J, with 13 bases between. Per germline, CDR1 SNHLY and CDR2 FYNNEI. The CDR3 DNA sequence: TGTGCCACTCAGGGCCACTTCACAGATACGCAGTATTTT. Translation gives CATQGHFTDTQYF. Based on the CDR3 plus reference TRBV2 and TRBJ2-3, the full variable domain is EPEVTQTPSHQVTQMGQEVILRCVPISNHLYFYWYRQILGQKVEFLVSFYNNEISEKSEIFDDQFSVERPDGSNFTLKIRSTKLEDSAMYFCATQGHFTDTQYFGPGTRLTVL.

This chain joins TRBV5-1 and TRBJ2-3; 9 positions agree with TRBD2. V lost 8 bases to trimming and J lost 4 bases; unmatched junction nucleotides: 8. The germline V gene encodes CDR1 SGHRS and CDR2 YFSETQ. The CDR3 runs to 14 residues. CDR3 DNA: TGCGCCAGTAGAGTAGCGGGAGAGGCAGATACGCAGTATTTT. This codes for CASRVAGEADTQYF.